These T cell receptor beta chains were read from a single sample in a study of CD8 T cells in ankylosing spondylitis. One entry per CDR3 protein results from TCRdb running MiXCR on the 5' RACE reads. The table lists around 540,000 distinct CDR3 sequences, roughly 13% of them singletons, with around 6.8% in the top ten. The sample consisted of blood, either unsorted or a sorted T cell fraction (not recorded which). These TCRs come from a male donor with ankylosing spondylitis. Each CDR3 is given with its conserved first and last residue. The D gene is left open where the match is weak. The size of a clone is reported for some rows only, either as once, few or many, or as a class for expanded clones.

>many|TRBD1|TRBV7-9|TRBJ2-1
CASTLTGVDDNEQFF
TGTGCCAGCACGCTAACAGGGGTTGACGACAATGAGCAGTTCTTC
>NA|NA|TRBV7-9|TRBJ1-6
CAGGVVGSPLHF
TGTGCCGGAGGAGTTGTAGGGTCACCCCTCCACTTT
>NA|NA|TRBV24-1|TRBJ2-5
CATSDPTPGEETQYF
TGTGCCACCAGTGATCCCACCCCGGGAGAAGAGACCCAGTACTTC
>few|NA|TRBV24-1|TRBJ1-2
CATSDFGQDYGYTF
TGTGCCACCAGTGATTTCGGGCAGGACTATGGCTACACCTTC
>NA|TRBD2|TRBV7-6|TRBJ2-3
CASSSGLAGGGLTDTQYF
TGTGCCAGCAGCTCCGGACTAGCGGGAGGTGGTTTGACAGATACGCAGTATTTT
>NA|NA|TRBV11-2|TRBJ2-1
CASSLLVGVSYNEQFF
TGTGCCAGCAGCTTATTGGTGGGAGTCTCCTACAATGAGCAGTTCTTC
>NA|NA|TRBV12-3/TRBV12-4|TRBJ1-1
CASSLGAPGNTEAFF
TGTGCCAGCAGTTTGGGGGCGCCAGGGAACACTGAAGCTTTCTTT
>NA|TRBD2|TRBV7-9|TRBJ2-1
CASSFSGIGTRWLEQFF
TGTGCCAGCAGCTTTAGCGGTATAGGGACTAGGTGGCTTGAGCAGTTCTTC
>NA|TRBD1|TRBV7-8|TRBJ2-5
CASSGPLPGGWQETQYF
TGTGCCAGCAGCGGCCCCCTCCCAGGGGGCTGGCAAGAGACCCAGTACTTC
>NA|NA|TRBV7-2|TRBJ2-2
CASSGGLGAHPTGELFF
TGTGCCAGCAGCGGGGGCCTGGGAGCCCATCCGACCGGGGAGCTGTTTTTT
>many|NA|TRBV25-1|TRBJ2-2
CASSPLTNTGELFF
TGTGCCAGCAGTCCGCTCACGAACACCGGGGAGCTGTTTTTT
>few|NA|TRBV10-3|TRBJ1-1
CAISGGTVQAFF
TGTGCCATCAGTGGGGGAACGGTGCAGGCTTTCTTT
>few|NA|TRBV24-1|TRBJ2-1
CATRPSPYNEQFF
TGTGCCACCCGCCCCTCGCCCTACAATGAGCAGTTCTTC
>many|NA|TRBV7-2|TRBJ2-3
CASSRITDTQYF
TGTGCCAGCAGCCGGATCACAGATACGCAGTATTTT
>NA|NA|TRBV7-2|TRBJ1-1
CASSWEKLSEAFF
TGTGCCAGCAGCTGGGAGAAACTTTCTGAAGCTTTCTTT
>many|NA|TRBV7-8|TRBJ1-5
CASSLGRQPNQPQHF
TGTGCCAGCAGCTTAGGTCGTCAGCCAAATCAGCCCCAGCATTTT
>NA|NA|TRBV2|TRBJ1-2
CASDGDGYGYTF
TGTGCCAGCGATGGGGACGGCTATGGCTACACCTTC
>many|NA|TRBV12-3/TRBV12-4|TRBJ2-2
CASSRGYTNTGELFF
TGTGCCAGCAGCAGGGGCTATACGAACACCGGGGAGCTGTTTTTT
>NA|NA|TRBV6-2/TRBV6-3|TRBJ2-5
CASKSQGWDQETQYF
TGTGCCAGCAAGTCCCAGGGATGGGACCAAGAGACCCAGTACTTC
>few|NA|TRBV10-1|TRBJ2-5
CASSESRGKGETQYF
TGCGCCAGCAGTGAGTCGAGGGGGAAGGGAGAGACCCAGTACTTC
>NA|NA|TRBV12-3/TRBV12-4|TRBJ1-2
CASSFGGRAYGYTF
TGTGCCAGCAGTTTTGGAGGGAGAGCCTATGGCTACACCTTC
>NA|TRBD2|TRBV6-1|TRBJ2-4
CASSGGGWKNIQYF
TGTGCCAGCAGTGGGGGGGGGTGGAAAAACATTCAGTACTTC
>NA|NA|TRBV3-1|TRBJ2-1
CASSLGAVQNEQFF
TGTGCCAGCAGTCTGGGGGCAGTTCAAAATGAGCAGTTCTTC
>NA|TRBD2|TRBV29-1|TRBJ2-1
CSVVRAGGRNEQFF
TGCAGCGTTGTCAGAGCGGGAGGTCGGAATGAGCAGTTCTTC
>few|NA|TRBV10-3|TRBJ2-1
CAISEEGSGEQFF
TGTGCCATCAGTGAGGAGGGCTCAGGTGAGCAGTTCTTC
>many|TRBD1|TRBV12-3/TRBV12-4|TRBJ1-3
CASSSFRDRVSGNTIYF
TGTGCCAGCAGTAGTTTCCGGGACAGGGTTTCTGGAAACACCATATATTTT
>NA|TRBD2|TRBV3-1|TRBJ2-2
CGSSLRGLAGANTGELFF
TGTGGCAGCAGCCTAAGGGGCTTAGCGGGTGCAAACACCGGGGAGCTGTTTTTT
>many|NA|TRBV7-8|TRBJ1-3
CASSDHGSGDTIYF
TGTGCCAGCAGCGACCACGGGTCTGGGGACACCATATATTTT
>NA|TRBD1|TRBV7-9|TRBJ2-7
CASSHRDSNYEQYF
TGTGCCAGCAGCCACCGGGACAGTAACTACGAGCAGTACTTC
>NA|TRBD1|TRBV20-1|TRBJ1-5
CSARVGQGERSNQPQHF
TGCAGTGCTAGAGTGGGACAGGGGGAAAGGAGCAATCAGCCCCAGCATTTT
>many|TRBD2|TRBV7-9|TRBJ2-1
CASSLDGGGRYNEQFF
TGTGCCAGCAGCTTAGACGGGGGGGGCCGATACAATGAGCAGTTCTTC
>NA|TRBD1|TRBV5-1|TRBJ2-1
CASSTVGTGLYNEQFF
TGCGCCAGCAGCACCGTCGGGACAGGGTTGTACAATGAGCAGTTCTTC
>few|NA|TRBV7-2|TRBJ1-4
CASVRTVATNEKLFF
TGTGCCAGCGTCCGGACAGTAGCAACTAATGAAAAACTGTTTTTT
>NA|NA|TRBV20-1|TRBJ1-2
CSARDLRAGETGYTF
TGCAGTGCTAGAGATCTAAGAGCAGGGGAGACTGGCTACACCTTC
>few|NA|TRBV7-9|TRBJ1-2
CASSPVAAAGGYTF
TGTGCCAGCAGCCCAGTCGCGGCGGCTGGGGGCTACACCTTC
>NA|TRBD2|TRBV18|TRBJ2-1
CASSPPTGTSGRYEQFF
TGTGCCAGCTCACCACCTACTGGGACTAGCGGGAGGTATGAGCAGTTCTTC
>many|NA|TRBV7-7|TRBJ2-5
CASSLGGGLGETQYF
TGTGCCAGCAGCTTAGGAGGGGGTCTAGGAGAGACCCAGTACTTC
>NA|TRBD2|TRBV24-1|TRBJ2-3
CATSDLGLAGADTQYF
TGTGCCACCAGTGACCTGGGGCTAGCGGGGGCAGATACGCAGTATTTT
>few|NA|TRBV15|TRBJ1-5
CATSRDRGGQPQHF
TGTGCCACCAGCAGAGATCGAGGGGGGCAGCCCCAGCATTTT
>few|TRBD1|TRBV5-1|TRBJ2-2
CASRRDRGTGELFF
TGCGCCAGCAGAAGGGACAGGGGGACCGGGGAGCTGTTTTTT
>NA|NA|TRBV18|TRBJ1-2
CASSPDGIGGYTF
TGTGCCAGCTCACCAGACGGGATTGGTGGCTACACCTTC
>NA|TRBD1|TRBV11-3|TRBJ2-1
CASSKTGADRNEQFF
TGTGCCAGCAGCAAGACAGGGGCGGATCGCAATGAGCAGTTCTTC
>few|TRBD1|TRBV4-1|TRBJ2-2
CASSLLTGTNTGELFF
TGCGCCAGCAGCCTCCTGACAGGGACGAACACCGGGGAGCTGTTTTTT
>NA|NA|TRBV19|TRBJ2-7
CASSPGVFYEQYF
TGTGCCAGTAGTCCCGGGGTCTTCTACGAGCAGTACTTC
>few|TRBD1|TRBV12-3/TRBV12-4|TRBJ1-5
CASSLTGYSNQPQHF
TGTGCCAGCAGTTTGACAGGGTATAGCAATCAGCCCCAGCATTTT
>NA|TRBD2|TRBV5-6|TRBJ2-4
CASTHRGLAGEVKYF
TGTGCCAGCACCCACCGGGGACTAGCGGGAGAAGTAAAGTACTTC
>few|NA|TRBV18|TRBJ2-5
CASSPPLATQETQYF
TGTGCCAGCTCACCGCCCCTAGCGACCCAAGAGACCCAGTACTTC